Following are 26 T cell receptor beta chains from one sample sequenced in a study of cytotoxic CD8 clonotypes in ibrutinib-treated CLL. TCRdb keeps only in-frame clones here, not all; method: immunoSEQ multiplex PCR. Of more than 8,500 clones in the sample, under 65% were seen once. The specimen comprised PBMCs, sampled before ibrutinib treatment. The origin of the receptors is a human donor with chronic lymphocytic leukemia.

This chain connects TRBV5-1 to TRBJ2-7; 9 nucleotides agree with TRBD1. The CDR3 sequence is 15 residues long. The trim removed 4 bases at V and 6 bases at J, leaving 11 bases unmatched. The germline gives CDR1 SGHRS, CDR2 YFSETQ. The CDR3 region has the DNA TGCGCCAGCAGCCAAAGCGGGACAGGGTATTTCGAGCAGTACTTC. Translating gives CASSQSGTGYFEQYF.

The chain uses TRBV18 and TRBJ2-7; 12 nucleotides match TRBD2. The V gene end was trimmed by 3 bases and the J gene end by 4 bases; junction bases not matched to a gene: 1. Germline-derived CDR1 and CDR2 are KGHSH and LQKENI. The CDR3 runs 14 residues. CDR3 residues: CASSPGTSGYEQYF. CDR3 nucleotide sequence: TGTGCCAGCTCACCCGGGACTAGCGGGTACGAGCAGTACTTC.

This clone was seen only once. The chain employs TRBV19 and TRBJ2-3; 8 bases are a match to TRBD2. The J segment lost 2 bases and the V segment lost 7 bases, leaving 8 bases of the junction unmatched. The germline gives CDR1 LNHDA, CDR2 SQIVND (reference sequence). The CDR3 covers 15 residues. The CDR3: CASKRGGRITDTQYF. As DNA, the CDR3 is TGTGCCAGTAAACGTGGCGGGAGGATCACAGATACGCAGTATTTT. The full variable domain, with the rest looked up from reference TRBV19 and TRBJ2-3, is DGGITQSPKYLFRKEGQNVTLSCEQNLNHDAMYWYRQDPGQGLRLIYYSQIVNDFQKGDIAEGYSVSREKKESFPLTVTSAQKNPTAFYLCASKRGGRITDTQYFGPGTRLTVL.

This chain joins TRBV5-1 and TRBJ1-2, with 8 positions matching TRBD1. Germline V CDR1 and CDR2: SGHRS, YFSETQ. The CDR3 runs 17 residues. Trimming took 4 bases from V and 2 from J; bases not matched to a gene: 13. The CDR3 protein is CASSMTGTGPPNYGYTF. The CDR3 DNA is TGCGCCAGCAGCATGACCGGGACAGGCCCCCCCAACTATGGCTACACCTTC.

This clone has only one observation. The rearrangement uses TRBV11-3 and TRBJ2-7, with unresolved D. Trimming took 9 bases from V and 6 from J, leaving 15 bases between them. Germline V gene lookup returns CDR1 SGHNT and CDR2 YENEEA. CDR3 length equals 12 residues. The CDR3 sequence: CARGLRLPEQYF. CDR3 nucleotide sequence: TGTGCCAGAGGCTTGCGTCTCCCCGAGCAGTACTTC.

The V and J genes are TRBV28 and TRBJ1-2; D remains unclear. CDR3 length: 14 residues. Germline V gene sequence: CDR1 MDHEN, CDR2 SYDVKM. V was shortened by 7 bases and J by 4 bases, with 16 bases between the two germline ends. CDR3 DNA: TGTGCCAGCACCGCCTGGGAGGGCCCCTATGGCTACACCTTC. Translated: CASTAWEGPYGYTF.

This chain connects TRBV28 to TRBJ2-7; D is undetermined. Germline lookup yields CDR1 MDHEN and CDR2 SYDVKM. CDR3 length: 11 residues. Trimming left V 4 bases short and J 2 bases short, with 3 bases between. The chain's CDR3 is CASSSPYEQYF. Here the CDR3 DNA reads TGTGCCAGCAGTTCCCCCTACGAGCAGTACTTC.

The chain uses TRBV25-1 and TRBJ1-6, with D unclear. V was pared by 3 bases and J by 6 bases, with 12 bases between. This CDR3 comprises 15 residues. CDR1 is MGHDK, CDR2 SYGVNS, per germline. The CDR3 region is CASSETSIFNSPLHF. CDR3 coding DNA: TGTGCCAGCAGTGAGACTTCAATTTTTAATTCACCCCTCCACTTT. Full variable domain (outside the CDR3, taken from reference TRBV25-1 and TRBJ1-6): EADIYQTPRYLVIGTGKKITLECSQTMGHDKMYWYQQDPGMELHLIHYSYGVNSTEKGDLSSESTVSRIRTEHFPLTLESARPSHTSQYLCASSETSIFNSPLHFGNGTRLTVT.

Sample share makes this clone medium-sized. The genes are TRBV6-5 and TRBJ1-5; D is unclear. V was shortened by 5 bases and J by 11 bases, with 19 bases between the two germline ends. This CDR3 comprises 14 residues. Germline V lookup: CDR1 MNHEY, CDR2 SVGAGI. CDR3 DNA sequence: TGTGCCAGCAGTCGGGCCGTGTCGGATCGGGCCCAGCATTTT. This codes for CASSRAVSDRAQHF.

The rearrangement uses TRBV10-3 and TRBJ1-1; tentative D call: TRBD1 (5 bases). The V gene lost 3 bases and the J gene lost 2 bases, with 7 bases spanning the gap. Germline V CDR1 and CDR2: ENHRY, SYGVKD. The CDR3 spans 13 residues. CDR3 protein: CAISDRVNTEAFF. CDR3 DNA: TGTGCCATCAGTGACAGGGTAAACACTGAAGCTTTCTTT.

V gene TRBV30 combines with J gene TRBJ2-7; D perhaps matches TRBD2 (7 bases). Trimming removed 5 bases from V and 8 bases from J, with 19 bases in between. Germline CDR1 is GTSNPN and CDR2 is SVGIG (reference sequence). This CDR3 has 13 amino acids. The CDR3 here is CAWAFRGGMQQYF. Here the CDR3 DNA reads TGTGCCTGGGCTTTTAGGGGGGGCATGCAGCAGTACTTC.

V is TRBV5-1 and J is TRBJ1-2, with D perhaps matching TRBD1 (6 bases). V dropped 4 bases and J dropped 1 base, with 8 bases sitting between them. The germline CDR1 and CDR2 sequences are SGHRS and YFSETQ. This CDR3 is 13 amino acids long. The CDR3 region has the DNA TGCGCCAGCAGCCAGGACAGTAACTATGGCTACACCTTC. Protein product: CASSQDSNYGYTF. The complete variable domain, with remaining parts taken from reference TRBV5-1 and TRBJ1-2, reads KAGVTQTPRYLIKTRGQQVTLSCSPISGHRSVSWYQQTPGQGLQFLFEYFSETQRNKGNFPGRFSGRQFSNSRSEMNVSTLELGDSALYLCASSQDSNYGYTFGSGTRLTVV.

This clone was picked up a small number of times. J is TRBJ1-2 and V is TRBV18, with 9 bases aligning to TRBD1. Germline-derived CDR1 and CDR2 are KGHSH and LQKENI. This CDR3 is built from 15 residues. After removal of 0 bases from V and 5 bases from J, the junction contained 4 bases not matched to a gene. The CDR3 DNA follows: TGTGCCAGCTCACCACCGGGACAGGGAAGGTATGGCTACACCTTC. Translated: CASSPPGQGRYGYTF.

This clone was detected once. The rearrangement links TRBV5-1 to TRBJ1-2; no firm D call. V lost 0 bases and J 4 bases, leaving 19 bases between the germline ends. This CDR3 is 17 amino acids long. Looked up from germline, CDR1 is SGHRS and CDR2 is YFSETQ. The CDR3 nucleotides read TGCGCCAGCAGCTTGGCCAGAGGAAGGGATTACCTCTATGGCTACACCTTC. Translation: CASSLARGRDYLYGYTF.

The J gene is TRBJ1-1, the V gene TRBV30; no clear D. Germline-derived CDR1 and CDR2 are GTSNPN and SVGIG (reference sequence). This CDR3 comprises 12 residues. The V end was cut by 4 bases, the J end by 4 bases, with 10 bases between. DNA of the CDR3: TGTGCCTGGAATCCCGTGGGCACTGAAGCTTTCTTT. Its translation is CAWNPVGTEAFF.

The sample holds a few counts of this clone. The chain combines TRBV7-6 with TRBJ1-4, with D tentatively TRBD1 (6 bases). Germline-derived CDR1 and CDR2 are SGHVS and FNYEAQ. The CDR3 is made up of 14 amino acids. The V gene lost 4 bases and the J gene lost 6 bases, with 12 bases spanning the gap. CDR3 DNA sequence: TGTGCCAGCAGCTCGAAGCGGACAGATGAAAAACTGTTTTTT. Its protein is CASSSKRTDEKLFF.

The chain combines TRBV30 with TRBJ1-2, with D uncertain. The CDR3 length is 13 residues. Trimming cost V 3 bases and J 8 bases, with 16 bases left between them. Germline lookup yields CDR1 GTSNPN and CDR2 SVGIG (reference sequence). The CDR3 DNA is TGTGCCTGGAGGACCCAGGCGGGTTCGGGCTACACCTTC. Amino acid sequence: CAWRTQAGSGYTF. Drawing the rest from reference TRBV30 and TRBJ1-2, the complete variable domain is SQTIHQWPATLVQPVGSPLSLECTVEGTSNPNLYWYRQAAGRGLQLLFYSVGIGQISSEVPQNLSASRPQDRQFILSSKKLLLSDSGFYLCAWRTQAGSGYTFGSGTRLTVV.

V is TRBV6-1 and J is TRBJ1-5; 8 bases match TRBD1. There are 16 residues in the CDR3. In germline, CDR1 is MNHNS, CDR2 SASEGT. V was clipped by 2 bases and J by 6 bases; unmatched bases: 9. The CDR3 DNA reads TGTGCCAGCAGTGAACTAGGACAGGGTGTCAGTCAGCCCCAGCATTTT. The encoded protein is CASSELGQGVSQPQHF.

This clone came up a few times. The rearrangement joins TRBV28 to TRBJ1-1; D is unclear. This CDR3 is 15 amino acids long. CDR1 MDHEN and CDR2 SYDVKM come from the germline V gene. With 0 bases removed from V and 0 bases from J, the gap between germline ends came to 8 bases. The CDR3 bases are TGTGCCAGCAGTTTATGGATCGACGTGAACACTGAAGCTTTCTTT. This sequence encodes CASSLWIDVNTEAFF.

This rearrangement joins TRBV7-3 to TRBJ2-2, with 7 bases identical to TRBD1. CDR1 is SGHTA, CDR2 FQGTGA, per germline. The CDR3 runs 14 residues. The junction had 7 bases not matched to a gene; V was cut back by 5 bases and J by 7 bases. In nucleotides, the CDR3 is TGTGCCAGCAGCGCCCGACAGGGAATCGGGGAGCTGTTTTTT. Translating it yields CASSARQGIGELFF.

This clone turned up a few times. The gene calls are TRBV27 and TRBJ2-3; D ambiguous. The CDR3 runs 14 residues. Deletions cut 2 bases from V and 6 bases from J, with 12 bases between. Germline V lookup: CDR1 MNHEY, CDR2 SMNVEV (reference sequence). CDR3 sequence reads: CASSLGRTFDTQYF. CDR3 in DNA: TGTGCCAGCAGTTTAGGTAGAACTTTTGATACGCAGTATTTT.

This chain joins TRBV28 and TRBJ2-7, with 11 positions matching TRBD1. Germline values: CDR1 MDHEN, CDR2 SYDVKM. The CDR3 loop spans 15 amino acids. Trimming cost V 6 bases and J 0 bases; bases outside gene matches: 4. The CDR3 DNA reads TGTGCCAGCAGAGGACAGGGGGCCAACTCCTACGAGCAGTACTTC. Translating gives CASRGQGANSYEQYF.

For the CDR3, the DNA is TGTGCCAGCAGTCCGCGGGGACGGTGGAGCACAGATACGCAGTATTTT. Amino acids: CASSPRGRWSTDTQYF. This rearrangement joins TRBV6-7 to TRBJ2-3, with D possibly being TRBD2 (6 bases). TRBV6-7 is an ORF, with its function uncertain. The CDR3 consists of 16 residues. V gave up 5 bases and J gave up 0 bases, with 15 bases separating them.

This chain joins TRBV2 and TRBJ2-5, with TRBD2 matching 12 bases. The CDR3 has 15 amino acids. The germline V gene has CDR1 SNHLY and CDR2 FYNNEI. The V gene end was trimmed by 5 bases and the J gene end by 5 bases; junction bases not matched to a gene: 6. This chain's CDR3 is CASSKLAGGGETQYF. The CDR3 nucleotides read TGTGCCAGCAGTAAACTAGCGGGAGGCGGGGAGACCCAGTACTTC.

This clone was seen once. The chain joins TRBV6-6 to TRBJ2-7; no reliable D call. The CDR3 covers 13 residues. V was cut by 6 bases and J by 3 bases, with 12 bases left in between. Germline V CDR1 and CDR2: MNHNY, SVGAGI (reference sequence). The CDR3 protein is CASSLKDGYEQYF. In nucleotides, the CDR3 is TGTGCCAGCAGCCTCAAGGACGGCTACGAGCAGTACTTC.

The rearrangement joins TRBV9 to TRBJ2-5, with TRBD1 matching over 10 bases. J gave up 0 bases and V 0 bases, and 5 bases lay outside the gene matches. CDR1 and CDR2 from the germline V gene are SGDLS and YYNGEE. This CDR3 is built from 17 residues. The CDR3 DNA sequence: TGTGCCAGCAGCGTAGGTTGGGGACAGGGGTACCAAGAGACCCAGTACTTC. Translated, it gives CASSVGWGQGYQETQYF.